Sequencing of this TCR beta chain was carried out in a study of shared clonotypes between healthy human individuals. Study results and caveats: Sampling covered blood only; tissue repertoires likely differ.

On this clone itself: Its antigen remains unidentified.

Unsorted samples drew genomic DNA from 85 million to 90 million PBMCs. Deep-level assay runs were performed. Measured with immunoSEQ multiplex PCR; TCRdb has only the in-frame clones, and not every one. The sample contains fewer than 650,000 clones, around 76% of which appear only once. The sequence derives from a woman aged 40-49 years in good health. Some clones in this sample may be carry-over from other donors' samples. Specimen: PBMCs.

CDR3: CASSQPTGTLEAFF. The CDR3 DNA follows: TGTGCCAGCAGTCAACCCACGGGGACCCTTGAAGCTTTCTTT. The rearrangement uses TRBV28 and TRBJ1-1; tentative D call: TRBD1 (5 bases). CDR3 length: 14 residues. CDR1 and CDR2 (germline): MDHEN, SYDVKM. V was cut by 5 bases and J by 7 bases, with 17 bases left in between.